This is a list of T cell receptor beta chains from one sample in a study of T cells in Graves' hyperthyroidism and ophthalmopathy. Each CDR3 protein is one row after TCRdb ran MiXCR on the multiplex PCR reads. The sample holds 500,000 to 600,000 distinct CDR3 sequences, around 17% seen once. The sample consisted of blood. These receptors all come from a woman in her late teens or twenties with Graves' hyperthyroidism. Both conserved end residues are part of each CDR3. The order of the fields is J gene, D gene, clone size, V gene, CDR3 protein, CDR3 DNA. The D gene is left open where the match is weak. The size field is filled for only some rows; it gives once, few, many or a size class.

J gene: TRBJ1-6
D gene: NA
clone size: NA
V gene: TRBV27
CDR3 protein: CASSPIVRNSPLHF
CDR3 DNA: TGTGCCAGCAGCCCCATAGTTCGTAATTCACCCCTCCACTTT

J gene: TRBJ2-2
D gene: NA
clone size: NA
V gene: TRBV7-9
CDR3 protein: CASSSRDTSNTGELFF
CDR3 DNA: TGTGCCAGCAGCTCGAGGGACACGTCGAACACCGGGGAGCTGTTTTTT

J gene: TRBJ1-2
D gene: NA
clone size: many
V gene: TRBV12-3/TRBV12-4
CDR3 protein: CASSPNGGPGYTF
CDR3 DNA: TGTGCCAGCAGTCCCAACGGGGGGCCCGGCTACACCTTC

J gene: TRBJ2-7
D gene: NA
clone size: NA
V gene: TRBV4-1
CDR3 protein: CASSGPGGSYEQYF
CDR3 DNA: TGCGCCAGCAGCGGCCCCGGGGGATCCTACGAGCAGTACTTC

J gene: TRBJ1-2
D gene: NA
clone size: many
V gene: TRBV6-1
CDR3 protein: CASTKLGVGYTF
CDR3 DNA: TGTGCCAGCACCAAGCTCGGGGTTGGCTACACCTTC

J gene: TRBJ1-2
D gene: TRBD1
clone size: NA
V gene: TRBV5-1
CDR3 protein: CASSLQGRGNGYTF
CDR3 DNA: TGCGCCAGCAGCTTGCAGGGCAGGGGGAATGGCTACACCTTC

J gene: TRBJ1-4
D gene: NA
clone size: many
V gene: TRBV7-9
CDR3 protein: CASSLGVATNEKLFF
CDR3 DNA: TGTGCCAGCAGCTTAGGGGTTGCAACTAATGAAAAACTGTTTTTT

J gene: TRBJ1-5
D gene: TRBD1
clone size: few
V gene: TRBV24-1
CDR3 protein: CATSDAQGAYSNQPQHF
CDR3 DNA: TGTGCCACCAGTGATGCACAGGGGGCTTATAGCAATCAGCCCCAGCATTTT

J gene: TRBJ1-2
D gene: NA
clone size: many
V gene: TRBV28
CDR3 protein: CASTFEEANYGYTF
CDR3 DNA: TGTGCCAGCACCTTCGAAGAGGCTAACTATGGCTACACCTTC

J gene: TRBJ2-3
D gene: TRBD2
clone size: many
V gene: TRBV5-6
CDR3 protein: CASSPERGAPRDTQYF
CDR3 DNA: TGTGCCAGCAGCCCCGAGCGGGGGGCCCCTCGGGATACGCAGTATTTT

J gene: TRBJ1-3
D gene: NA
clone size: NA
V gene: TRBV6-5
CDR3 protein: CASSYFGPKGTIYF
CDR3 DNA: TGTGCCAGCAGTTATTTCGGACCCAAAGGGACCATATATTTT

J gene: TRBJ2-2
D gene: NA
clone size: many
V gene: TRBV30
CDR3 protein: CAGDRISNTGELFF
CDR3 DNA: TGTGCCGGAGACAGGATATCGAACACCGGGGAGCTGTTTTTT

J gene: TRBJ1-6
D gene: NA
clone size: NA
V gene: TRBV11-2
CDR3 protein: CASSLESRGNSPLHF
CDR3 DNA: TGTGCCAGCAGCTTAGAATCCAGGGGAAATTCACCCCTCCACTTT

J gene: TRBJ1-1
D gene: NA
clone size: many
V gene: TRBV2
CDR3 protein: CASRARQNTEAFF
CDR3 DNA: TGTGCCAGCAGAGCTAGACAGAACACTGAAGCTTTCTTT

J gene: TRBJ2-1
D gene: NA
clone size: NA
V gene: TRBV7-6
CDR3 protein: CASSSGSPYNEQFF
CDR3 DNA: TGTGCCAGCAGCTCAGGGAGTCCCTACAATGAGCAGTTCTTC

J gene: TRBJ2-1
D gene: NA
clone size: NA
V gene: TRBV5-1
CDR3 protein: CASSADPYNEQFF
CDR3 DNA: TGCGCCAGCAGCGCGGACCCCTACAATGAGCAGTTCTTC

J gene: TRBJ1-1
D gene: NA
clone size: many
V gene: TRBV11-2
CDR3 protein: CASSPSLAGNTEAFF
CDR3 DNA: TGTGCCAGCAGCCCGTCGTTGGCCGGGAACACTGAAGCTTTCTTT

J gene: TRBJ2-2
D gene: TRBD2
clone size: many
V gene: TRBV10-3
CDR3 protein: CAIPSGKNTGELFF
CDR3 DNA: TGTGCCATCCCTAGCGGGAAGAACACCGGGGAGCTGTTTTTT

J gene: TRBJ2-1
D gene: TRBD2
clone size: few
V gene: TRBV28
CDR3 protein: CASSTSGLGNEQFF
CDR3 DNA: TGTGCCAGCAGCACTAGCGGGTTAGGAAATGAGCAGTTCTTC

J gene: TRBJ2-1
D gene: TRBD2
clone size: many
V gene: TRBV5-6
CDR3 protein: CASSAGLAEANEQFF
CDR3 DNA: TGTGCCAGCAGCGCAGGACTAGCGGAAGCCAATGAGCAGTTCTTC

J gene: TRBJ2-3
D gene: TRBD2
clone size: few
V gene: TRBV4-1
CDR3 protein: CASARAGGTDTQYF
CDR3 DNA: TGCGCCAGTGCCAGAGCGGGAGGAACAGATACGCAGTATTTT

J gene: TRBJ2-7
D gene: NA
clone size: many
V gene: TRBV2
CDR3 protein: CASTGWGRQAGIYEQYF
CDR3 DNA: TGTGCCAGCACTGGCTGGGGAAGACAGGCTGGGATCTACGAGCAGTACTTC

J gene: TRBJ2-7
D gene: NA
clone size: many
V gene: TRBV6-5
CDR3 protein: CASSYSISRGSSYEQYF
CDR3 DNA: TGTGCCAGCAGTTACTCGATATCTCGCGGCAGCTCCTACGAGCAGTACTTC

J gene: TRBJ2-5
D gene: NA
clone size: few
V gene: TRBV18
CDR3 protein: CASSRLPYRKETQYF
CDR3 DNA: TGTGCCAGCTCACGATTACCCTACAGAAAAGAGACCCAGTACTTC

J gene: TRBJ2-7
D gene: NA
clone size: many
V gene: TRBV7-9
CDR3 protein: CASSVDPYEQYF
CDR3 DNA: TGTGCCAGCAGTGTGGATCCCTACGAGCAGTACTTC

J gene: TRBJ1-1
D gene: TRBD1
clone size: NA
V gene: TRBV20-1
CDR3 protein: CSAGTALNTEAFF
CDR3 DNA: TGCAGTGCCGGGACAGCCCTGAACACTGAAGCTTTCTTT

J gene: TRBJ1-1
D gene: NA
clone size: NA
V gene: TRBV19
CDR3 protein: CASSISRAPNTEAFF
CDR3 DNA: TGTGCCAGTAGTATCAGCAGGGCCCCCAATACTGAAGCTTTCTTT

J gene: TRBJ2-3
D gene: NA
clone size: NA
V gene: TRBV6-1
CDR3 protein: CASSRDHTTDTQYF
CDR3 DNA: TGTGCCAGCAGCCGGGACCATACCACAGATACGCAGTATTTT

J gene: TRBJ2-1
D gene: NA
clone size: NA
V gene: TRBV30
CDR3 protein: CAGWLGISYNEQFF
CDR3 DNA: TGTGCCGGATGGCTAGGGATTTCCTACAATGAGCAGTTCTTC

J gene: TRBJ2-1
D gene: NA
clone size: NA
V gene: TRBV12-3/TRBV12-4
CDR3 protein: CASSSGVGRYNEQFF
CDR3 DNA: TGTGCCAGCAGTTCCGGGGTTGGCAGGTACAATGAGCAGTTCTTC

J gene: TRBJ2-3
D gene: NA
clone size: NA
V gene: TRBV7-2
CDR3 protein: CASSFYICSARLAGSTDTQYF
CDR3 DNA: NA

J gene: TRBJ2-1
D gene: TRBD1
clone size: NA
V gene: TRBV12-5
CDR3 protein: CASGGGTGGLVEQFF
CDR3 DNA: TGTGCTAGTGGGGGGGGGACAGGGGGTTTGGTTGAGCAGTTCTTC

J gene: TRBJ2-2
D gene: NA
clone size: many
V gene: TRBV11-1
CDR3 protein: CASSLEAAGAPGELFF
CDR3 DNA: TGTGCCAGCAGCTTAGAAGCTGCGGGGGCTCCCGGGGAGCTGTTTTTT

J gene: TRBJ1-2
D gene: NA
clone size: many
V gene: TRBV20-1
CDR3 protein: CSAPLRGLKGYTF
CDR3 DNA: TGCAGTGCTCCCCTCAGGGGATTAAAAGGCTACACCTTC

J gene: TRBJ1-4
D gene: TRBD1
clone size: many
V gene: TRBV3-1
CDR3 protein: CASSLGTGFEKLFF
CDR3 DNA: TGTGCCAGCAGCCTAGGGACAGGATTTGAAAAACTGTTTTTT

J gene: TRBJ1-1
D gene: NA
clone size: few
V gene: TRBV5-1
CDR3 protein: CASSLGSEIEAFF
CDR3 DNA: TGCGCCAGCAGCTTGGGGAGCGAGATTGAAGCTTTCTTT

J gene: TRBJ2-7
D gene: NA
clone size: many
V gene: TRBV18
CDR3 protein: CASSVREEYYEQYF
CDR3 DNA: TGTGCCAGCTCAGTGAGGGAGGAGTATTACGAGCAGTACTTC

J gene: TRBJ2-4
D gene: NA
clone size: NA
V gene: TRBV7-2
CDR3 protein: CASSLTGSNIQYF
CDR3 DNA: TGTGCCAGCAGCTTAACAGGGAGCAACATTCAGTACTTC

J gene: TRBJ2-1
D gene: NA
clone size: many
V gene: TRBV13
CDR3 protein: CASSLTPTTKNEQFF
CDR3 DNA: TGTGCCAGCAGCTTAACCCCTACCACTAAGAATGAGCAGTTCTTC

J gene: TRBJ2-7
D gene: TRBD1
clone size: NA
V gene: TRBV19
CDR3 protein: CASSIFDRGIYEQYF
CDR3 DNA: TGTGCCAGTAGTATATTCGACAGGGGGATCTACGAGCAGTACTTC

J gene: TRBJ2-1
D gene: NA
clone size: NA
V gene: TRBV30
CDR3 protein: CAWDSRNNEQFF
CDR3 DNA: TGTGCCTGGGATTCTAGGAACAATGAGCAGTTCTTC

J gene: TRBJ1-4
D gene: NA
clone size: NA
V gene: TRBV10-2
CDR3 protein: CASSETGSTNEKLFF
CDR3 DNA: TGCGCCAGCAGTGAGACAGGGTCAACTAATGAAAAACTGTTTTTT

J gene: TRBJ1-5
D gene: NA
clone size: many
V gene: TRBV29-1
CDR3 protein: CSVMDRGQPQHF
CDR3 DNA: TGCAGCGTTATGGACAGAGGTCAGCCCCAGCATTTT

J gene: TRBJ2-3
D gene: TRBD2
clone size: many
V gene: TRBV7-2
CDR3 protein: CASSFRGGTTDTQYF
CDR3 DNA: TGTGCCAGCAGCTTCCGCGGGGGGACCACAGATACGCAGTATTTT

J gene: TRBJ2-3
D gene: NA
clone size: NA
V gene: TRBV19
CDR3 protein: CASGTSSTDTQYF
CDR3 DNA: TGTGCCAGTGGAACCTCTAGCACAGATACGCAGTATTTT

J gene: TRBJ2-2
D gene: TRBD2
clone size: few
V gene: TRBV6-4
CDR3 protein: CASSAGTRRNTGELFF
CDR3 DNA: TGTGCCAGCAGCGCTGGGACTAGGCGAAACACCGGGGAGCTGTTTTTT

J gene: TRBJ1-2
D gene: NA
clone size: many
V gene: TRBV12-3/TRBV12-4
CDR3 protein: CASSRTGNAFGYTF
CDR3 DNA: TGTGCCAGCAGCCGAACAGGGAACGCTTTCGGCTACACCTTC

J gene: TRBJ2-1
D gene: NA
clone size: NA
V gene: TRBV11-2
CDR3 protein: CASSLAAHGGGNEQFF
CDR3 DNA: TGTGCCAGCAGCCTTGCGGCTCACGGGGGTGGGAATGAGCAGTTCTTC

J gene: TRBJ1-5
D gene: TRBD1
clone size: NA
V gene: TRBV7-9
CDR3 protein: CASSSSSTGGGQPQHF
CDR3 DNA: TGTGCCAGCAGCTCATCCTCGACAGGGGGCGGTCAGCCCCAGCATTTT

J gene: TRBJ1-5
D gene: NA
clone size: NA
V gene: TRBV18
CDR3 protein: CASSPGPGGAGNQPQHF
CDR3 DNA: TGTGCCAGCTCACCGGGACCGGGGGGGGCAGGCAATCAGCCCCAGCATTTT

J gene: TRBJ2-7
D gene: TRBD2
clone size: NA
V gene: TRBV7-9
CDR3 protein: CASSLRLAPSNYEQYF
CDR3 DNA: TGTGCCAGCAGCCTTCGACTAGCGCCTTCGAACTACGAGCAGTACTTC

J gene: TRBJ1-1
D gene: TRBD1
clone size: NA
V gene: TRBV27
CDR3 protein: CASSFGGGYMNTEAFF
CDR3 DNA: TGTGCCAGCAGTTTTGGAGGGGGCTACATGAACACTGAAGCTTTCTTT

J gene: TRBJ2-7
D gene: TRBD2
clone size: many
V gene: TRBV28
CDR3 protein: CASRARLAGGNEQYF
CDR3 DNA: TGTGCCAGCAGGGCAAGACTAGCGGGAGGCAACGAGCAGTACTTC

J gene: TRBJ2-7
D gene: NA
clone size: NA
V gene: TRBV6-1
CDR3 protein: CASIRGDPSYEQYF
CDR3 DNA: TGTGCCAGCATCCGAGGGGATCCCTCCTACGAGCAGTACTTC

J gene: TRBJ1-4
D gene: NA
clone size: NA
V gene: TRBV3-1
CDR3 protein: CASSQFTVRNEKLFF
CDR3 DNA: TGTGCCAGCAGCCAGTTTACAGTCCGGAATGAAAAACTGTTTTTT

J gene: TRBJ2-7
D gene: TRBD2
clone size: NA
V gene: TRBV20-1
CDR3 protein: CSASPLSAGGLAGFYEQYF
CDR3 DNA: TGCAGTGCTAGCCCCCTTTCAGCTGGGGGACTAGCGGGTTTTTACGAGCAGTACTTC

J gene: TRBJ1-2
D gene: NA
clone size: few
V gene: TRBV9
CDR3 protein: CASSVRVDYGYTF
CDR3 DNA: TGTGCCAGCAGCGTTAGGGTTGACTATGGCTACACCTTC

J gene: TRBJ2-1
D gene: NA
clone size: many
V gene: TRBV6-1
CDR3 protein: CASGGRGSSYNEQFF
CDR3 DNA: TGTGCCAGCGGAGGGAGGGGGAGCTCCTACAATGAGCAGTTCTTC

J gene: TRBJ1-6
D gene: NA
clone size: NA
V gene: TRBV3-1
CDR3 protein: CASSQVQGGSPLHF
CDR3 DNA: TGTGCCAGCAGCCAAGTTCAAGGGGGATCACCCCTCCACTTT

J gene: TRBJ2-1
D gene: NA
clone size: many
V gene: TRBV2
CDR3 protein: CASLDYNEQFF
CDR3 DNA: TGTGCCAGTCTAGACTACAATGAGCAGTTCTTC